The entry that follows covers one T cell receptor (beta chain) sequence. No antigen is known for it. This table comes from immunoSEQ multiplex PCR, and its TCRdb copy is limited to in-frame clones, with some not included. Of 150,000 to 200,000 clones in the sample, 81% were seen once. The data belong to a study of cytomegalovirus exposure and HLA in healthy donors. Points from the study as a whole: The finding came from a later analysis; first-cohort TCR clusters tended to co-occur in the roughly 110 validation repertoires.

Germline lookup yields CDR1 MDHEN and CDR2 SYDVKM. This CDR3 region has 17 residues. J gave up 7 bases and V 2 bases, and 12 bases lay outside the gene matches. The J gene is TRBJ2-7, the V gene TRBV28; 12 bases match TRBD1. This receptor was taken from a woman younger than 45 in good health and CMV-seronegative. The specimen sequenced was PBMCs. Here the CDR3 reads CASSLSGTGGLTREQYF. The CDR3 DNA is TGTGCCAGCAGTTTAAGCGGGACAGGGGGCTTAACGAGGGAGCAGTACTTC.